The source of this TCR beta chain is a study of blood T cells in healthy people across ages. Study outcomes and limitations: Age showed a roughly linear inverse relationship with TCR beta diversity per million T cells. Donor CMV status, an unknown factor, possibly confounded changes in expanded clonotypes.

V shed 5 bases and J shed 5 bases, with 9 bases lying between them. This CDR3 region has 12 residues. This clonotype was seen a handful of times. The target antigen is unknown. A second PCR of 7 to 11 cycles used a sample-barcoded 5' primer and a J-beta primer mix. TCRdb independently ran MiXCR on the 5' RACE reads; one entry per CDR3 protein. This sample has 1,500,000 or so distinct CDR3 sequences, with roughly 64% found just once. The draw of peripheral blood yielded roughly 9.4 milliliters from each donor. Isolated PBMCs totaled at least 6.5 million in each sample. This receptor was obtained from a man aged 18 to 29 in good health. Sequencing was carried out using blood. The chain uses TRBV12-3 or TRBV12-4 and TRBJ1-1; no firm D call. CDR3 nucleotides: TGTGCCAGCAGTCCTGAGGGTACTGAAGCTTTCTTT. It encodes CASSPEGTEAFF.